This T cell receptor (beta chain) is from a study of blood T cell repertoires in COVID-19. Study details: The United States, Italy and Spain supplied acute and convalescent COVID-19 samples. The cDNA or gDNA used as material had been derived from T cells, B-cell-depleted T cells, or PBMCs.

How the authors handled the data: Amplifying reference gene primers gave estimates of nucleated cell counts. Only in-frame clones appear in the TCRdb table, and some are missing; sequencing was by immunoSEQ multiplex PCR. That table gives V, J and clone size, and the DNA gave D and trimming. The sample lists over 120,000 clones, over 80% occurring once. This clone occurred once. Trimming left V 2 bases short and J 2 bases short, with 15 bases between. This CDR3 contains 16 residues. The germline V gene encodes CDR1 MNHEY and CDR2 SVGAGI. The TCR was taken from a woman aged 45 to 65 with acute or convalescent COVID-19. The chain has TRBV6-5 and TRBJ1-1; weak D call: TRBD1 (6 bases). Material for sequencing was peripheral blood. The CDR3 loop is CASSYSRVQGNTEAFF. CDR3 DNA sequence: TGTGCCAGCAGTTACAGTAGGGTACAGGGAAACACTGAAGCTTTCTTT.